This is a list of T cell receptor beta chains from one sample in a study of T cell responses to AZD1222 COVID-19 vaccine. Generated by immunoSEQ multiplex PCR, the TCRdb table keeps only in-frame clones and is missing some. The profile shows fewer than 150,000 clones, approximately 87% of them singletons. The sample was peripheral blood, taken 28 days after the second AZD1222 dose. The receptors were sampled from an adult who received the AZD1222 COVID-19 vaccine. Each CDR3 is given with its conserved first and last residue.

J gene	CDR3 length	V gene	CDR3 protein
TRBJ1-2	16	TRBV5-4	CASSLSPVSSERGYTF
TRBJ1-3	16	TRBV6-2/TRBV6-3	CASSARDGISGNTIYF
TRBJ1-2	15	TRBV5-1	CASSLSGQGVDGYTF
TRBJ1-2	13	TRBV2	CASTADRGGGYTF
TRBJ2-1	16	TRBV5-1	CASSLYSGQMYNEQFF
TRBJ1-5	16	TRBV24-1	CATSDPRDGRLGPQHF
TRBJ2-1	15	TRBV7-2	CASRRTVRSYNEQFF
TRBJ2-5	15	TRBV19	CASGRGAGVGETQYF
TRBJ2-1	13	TRBV7-8	CASSFRGYNEQFF
TRBJ2-3	14	TRBV24-1	CATRKGGGSDTQYF